The 21 T cell receptor beta chains in this list originate from one sample, sequenced in a study of vaccination effects on CD4 cells after COVID-19 (dated by TCRdb to between 2021 and 2022). After about 10 days of culture, CD4+ T cells were isolated with the EasySep CD4+ T cell isolation kit. The library was produced with the immunoSEQ multiplex PCR assay. TCRdb mirrors the immuneACCESS table, restricted to in-frame sequences. Some clones are absent from its copies; in checked studies, under half trace to an unresolved V gene, and the reason for the others is unknown. The sample table holds 30,000 or so clones, of which 70% were seen once. The ten biggest clones cover 3.8% of the sample. No antigen has been assigned to these receptors. The specimen comprised CD4+ T cells from PBMCs cultured without peptide, sampled before COVID-19 vaccination. The receptor set was obtained from a human donor who received a COVID-19 vaccine.

The CDR3 here is CATQGQYYTEAFF. CDR3 nucleotide sequence: TGTGCCACCCAAGGACAGTATTACACTGAAGCTTTCTTT. The chain employs TRBV6-5 and TRBJ1-1, with a possible D match to TRBD1 (6 bases). With 10 bases removed from V and 3 bases from J, the gap between germline ends came to 15 bases. This CDR3 comprises 13 residues. Germline V gene sequence: CDR1 MNHEY, CDR2 SVGAGI.

The chain carries TRBV4-1 and TRBJ2-3, with 9 bases lining up with TRBD1. Germline V gene sequence: CDR1 MGHRA, CDR2 YSYEKL. The CDR3 length is 17 residues. J was trimmed by 2 bases and V by 2 bases; bases with no gene match: 8. The CDR3 DNA reads TGCGCCAGCAGCCAAACAGGGGGCGGCCCCCCCACAGATACGCAGTATTTT. This sequence encodes CASSQTGGGPPTDTQYF.

The chain recombines TRBV25-1 with TRBJ2-7, with D possibly matching TRBD1 (6 bases). Per germline, CDR1 MGHDK and CDR2 SYGVNS. This CDR3 contains 16 residues. The ends were cut back, 3 bases at V and 2 bases at J, with 17 bases in the middle. The DNA of the CDR3 is TGTGCCAGCAGTGATCGGAATACAGGGTTCCCCTACGAGCAGTACTTC. This codes for CASSDRNTGFPYEQYF.

This clone was recorded only once. The rearrangement uses TRBV6-5 and TRBJ1-4; 8 nucleotides match TRBD1. V was pared by 5 bases and J by 5 bases, with 7 bases of the junction left unmatched. The CDR3 is 15 amino acids. CDR1 and CDR2 (germline): MNHEY, SVGAGI. Here the CDR3 reads CASSHQGAGNEKLFF. CDR3 DNA: TGTGCCAGCAGTCATCAGGGGGCTGGGAATGAAAAACTGTTTTTT.

The CDR3 sequence: CASSPGTGDEKLFF. The CDR3 DNA is TGTGCCAGCTCACCCGGGACAGGGGATGAAAAACTGTTTTTT. J is TRBJ1-4 and V is TRBV18; 10 bases match TRBD1. This CDR3 has 14 amino acids. V shed 3 bases and J 6 bases; nucleotides not matched to a gene: 1. The germline V gene encodes CDR1 KGHSH and CDR2 LQKENI.

The chain uses TRBV5-8 and TRBJ1-5, with 7 bases lining up with TRBD1. CDR1 is SGHTS and CDR2 is YDEGEE in the germline V gene. The CDR3 extends over 13 amino acids. The V gene end was trimmed by 8 bases and the J gene end by 4 bases; junction bases not matched to a gene: 6. This CDR3 is CASGQESNQPQHF. DNA of the CDR3: TGTGCCAGTGGACAGGAATCGAATCAGCCCCAGCATTTT.

This chain links TRBV2 with TRBJ2-2; D perhaps matches TRBD1 (6 bases). The CDR3 contains 14 residues. The germline V and J ends were trimmed by 6 bases and 7 bases, with 15 bases remaining between them. CDR1 and CDR2 from the germline V gene are SNHLY and FYNNEI. The CDR3 region has the DNA TGTGCCAGCAGCCCAACTCGGACAGACGGGGAGCTGTTTTTT. This encodes CASSPTRTDGELFF.

This clone has more than one count but fewer than ten. This rearrangement joins TRBV6-5 to TRBJ1-4, with D perhaps matching TRBD1 (6 bases). From germline, CDR1 is MNHEY and CDR2 SVGAGI. With 8 bases removed from V and 2 bases from J, the gap between germline ends came to 12 bases. The CDR3 spans 14 residues. CDR3 bases: TGTGCCAGCGCCAGGGGTTGGACTAATGAAAAACTGTTTTTT. Encoded protein: CASARGWTNEKLFF.

The CDR3 region is CASSYSLEGGNNGYTF. Written as DNA, the CDR3 is TGTGCCAGCAGTTACTCCCTCGAAGGGGGGAATAATGGCTACACCTTC. The V and J genes are TRBV6-5 and TRBJ1-2, with D possibly matching TRBD1 (6 bases). The V gene lost 0 bases and the J gene lost 6 bases, with 17 bases spanning the gap. The CDR3 contains 16 residues. Germline assignment: CDR1 MNHEY and CDR2 SVGAGI.

This chain joins TRBV7-8 and TRBJ2-1; 7 bases are a match to TRBD2. The CDR3 loop spans 18 amino acids. V was pared by 7 bases and J by 1 base, with 16 bases of the junction left unmatched. Germline CDR1 is SGHVS and CDR2 is FQNEAQ. The CDR3 coding sequence is TGTGCCAGCAACCCCACTTTCTTAGGACTAGGGTCCTACAATGAGCAGTTCTTC. Translating gives CASNPTFLGLGSYNEQFF.

V and J are TRBV5-5 and TRBJ2-1, with 16 bases that match TRBD2. Trimming cost V 7 bases and J 10 bases; bases outside gene matches: 2. The CDR3 covers 13 residues. The V gene's germline CDR1 is SGHKS and CDR2 YYEKEE (reference sequence). The CDR3 DNA reads as TGTGCCAGCGGGACTAGCGGGAGGGACGAGCAGTTCTTC. Protein: CASGTSGRDEQFF.

J is TRBJ1-1 and V is TRBV12-1. TRBV12-1 is an annotated pseudogene. This CDR3 region has 13 residues. The CDR3 nucleotides are TGTGCCAGCAGCCTTACTAACGGCCCAAGAGCTTTCTTT. Amino acid sequence: CASSLTNGPRAFF.

This sequence joins TRBV20-1 and TRBJ1-1; 10 bases agree with TRBD1. Looked up from germline, CDR1 is DFQATT and CDR2 is SNEGSKA (reference sequence). The CDR3 has 16 residues. With 3 bases clipped from V and 5 bases from J, the junction kept 12 bases outside the gene matches. The CDR3 here is CSASRTGGGGRTEAFF. The CDR3 DNA reads as TGCAGTGCTAGTCGGACAGGGGGAGGTGGGAGGACTGAAGCTTTCTTT.

The chain uses TRBV28 and TRBJ1-2; no clear D. Trimming pared 7 bases from V and 3 bases from J, leaving 12 bases between. The CDR3 is made up of 13 amino acids. CDR1 is MDHEN and CDR2 is SYDVKM in the germline V gene. In DNA, the CDR3 is TGTGCCAGCAATGCTGGGATGGACTATGGCTACACCTTC. This encodes CASNAGMDYGYTF.

The chain has TRBV6-1 and TRBJ2-1, with 14 bases lining up with TRBD2. This CDR3 comprises 18 residues. The V segment lost 1 base and the J segment 4 bases; nucleotides outside the gene matches: 6. CDR1 MNHNS and CDR2 SASEGT come from the germline V gene. CDR3 region: CASSEGGLAGGLYNEQFF. The CDR3 nucleotides read TGTGCCAGCAGTGAAGGCGGACTAGCGGGGGGCCTATACAATGAGCAGTTCTTC.

The rearrangement uses TRBV4-2 and TRBJ1-1; TRBD1 aligns across 9 bases. The CDR3 length is 15 residues. Germline V lookup: CDR1 LGHNA, CDR2 YNFKEQ. Trimming took 5 bases from V and 3 from J; bases not matched to a gene: 7. The CDR3 reads CASSAVQGAYTEAFF. CDR3 coding DNA: TGTGCCAGCAGCGCGGTACAGGGGGCATACACTGAAGCTTTCTTT.

The chain combines TRBV5-4 with TRBJ2-3; TRBD2 aligns across 7 bases. This CDR3 has 16 amino acids. Germline assignment: CDR1 SGHNT and CDR2 YYREEE (reference sequence). V trimming: 4 bases; J trimming: 2 bases; junction bases outside the gene matches: 10. CDR3 nucleotides: TGTGCCAGCAGCGTACCTAGCGGCAAACACACAGATACGCAGTATTTT. The encoded protein is CASSVPSGKHTDTQYF.

The sample holds a few counts of this clone. This rearrangement joins TRBV30 to TRBJ1-1, with D unclear. Trimming cost V 4 bases and J 3 bases, with 12 bases left between them. The CDR3 length is 13 residues. The germline V gene has CDR1 GTSNPN and CDR2 SVGIG (reference sequence). CDR3 amino acids: CAWNREEYTEAFF. CDR3 nucleotides: TGTGCCTGGAATCGGGAGGAGTACACTGAAGCTTTCTTT.

The V gene is TRBV6-6, the J gene TRBJ2-5; no definite D call. Trimming stripped 2 bases from V and 1 base from J, with 14 bases between. The CDR3 length is 16 residues. Per the germline V gene, CDR1 is MNHNY and CDR2 is SVGAGI (reference sequence). DNA for the CDR3: TGTGCCAGCAGTTACGAAGTCACCATGGCCCAAGAGACCCAGTACTTC. Amino acids: CASSYEVTMAQETQYF.

This clone was counted a few times. The chain combines TRBV10-1 with TRBJ1-2; D is uncertain. CDR3 size: 14 residues. Trimming took off 3 bases at V and 2 bases at J, with 10 bases between the two ends. Germline assignment: CDR1 WNHNN and CDR2 SYGVQD (reference sequence). The CDR3: CASSEQKANYGYTF. DNA for the CDR3: TGCGCCAGCAGTGAACAGAAGGCAAACTATGGCTACACCTTC.

The chain employs TRBV6-5 and TRBJ2-7; D might be TRBD1 (5 bases). Germline V CDR1 and CDR2: MNHEY, SVGAGI. CDR3 length: 14 amino acids. The ends were cut back, 6 bases at V and 4 bases at J, with 16 bases in the middle. The CDR3 region is CASSSGHTAYEQYF. CDR3 bases: TGTGCCAGCAGCTCTGGACACACGGCGTACGAGCAGTACTTC.